This is a list of T cell receptor beta chains from one sample in a study of cytomegalovirus exposure and HLA in healthy donors. Libraries were prepared by immunoSEQ multiplex PCR; TCRdb keeps only in-frame clonotypes and omits some of them. Among 120,000 to 150,000 clones listed, under 85% were seen once. The specimen was PBMCs. These receptors all come from a woman aged 40 to 50 in good health and CMV-seropositive. Both conserved end residues are trimmed from each CDR3.

V gene,J gene,CDR3 protein
TRBV6-6,TRBJ1-4,ASSNPGRDSEKLF
TRBV27,TRBJ2-1,ASSFSGGENEQF
TRBV2,TRBJ2-7,ASSTGTGGGYEQY
TRBV5-1,TRBJ1-1,ASSPRQGAVDTEAF
TRBV5-4,TRBJ1-4,ASSLGQAGNEKLF
TRBV13,TRBJ2-6,ASRVSGANVLT
TRBV2,TRBJ2-7,ASNLLASEFYEQY
TRBV28,TRBJ2-4,ASNGRGVQY
TRBV15,TRBJ1-2,ATSREFLADRHYGYT
TRBV13,TRBJ2-3,ASSLVAGGPELTDTQY
TRBV7-9,TRBJ2-5,ASSLGLRFEETQY
TRBV18,TRBJ2-3,ASSPTRGLTDTQY
TRBV6-1,TRBJ2-1,ASRQGGSYNEQF
TRBV7-2,TRBJ1-6,ASSPTGGNSPLH
TRBV27,TRBJ2-7,ASSRSGLAGPYEQY
TRBV19,TRBJ2-4,ASRTGGLGNIQY
TRBV7-3,TRBJ1-6,ASSQLFGSPLH
TRBV30,TRBJ2-3,AWRFSDTQY
TRBV7-2,TRBJ2-3,ASSFTNTDTQY
TRBV16,TRBJ2-3,ASSHFRTFTDTQY
TRBV18,TRBJ1-1,ASSPPTGQGGTEAF
TRBV5-1,TRBJ2-5,ASSLEKPQETQY
TRBV7-2,TRBJ1-5,ASSFRRNQPQH
TRBV5-1,TRBJ1-1,ASSLMGQGEAF
TRBV5-1,TRBJ2-1,ASSFGGVLDEQF
TRBV29-1,TRBJ2-2,SVVTQGPGELF
TRBV18,TRBJ1-5,ASSPEQNQPQH
TRBV4-1,TRBJ1-1,ASSLRQGGFGLNTEAF
TRBV19,TRBJ2-7,ASSITGLYEQY
TRBV7-9,TRBJ2-3,SSSLALGYLTDTQY
TRBV10-3,TRBJ1-2,ASYSGDGYT
TRBV7-2,TRBJ1-4,ASSQEFTGANEKLF
TRBV7-9,TRBJ1-3,ASSGRTEHSGNTIY
TRBV2,TRBJ2-7,ASSESSGASYEQY
TRBV5-1,TRBJ2-2,ASSGDGTGELF
TRBV25-1,TRBJ1-5,ASSQTGRGQPQH
TRBV5-1,TRBJ2-7,ASSLAAGPAYEQY
TRBV14,TRBJ2-3,ASSPRTGGTDTQY
TRBV29-1,TRBJ2-5,SVGSPGLAGFGETQY
TRBV11-2,NA,ASSSGTNYEQY
TRBV7-3,TRBJ2-5,ASSRGAGARGETQY
TRBV6-4,TRBJ2-2,ASREDRTATGELF